One sample yielded the 6 T cell receptor beta chains listed below, sequenced in a study of blood T cell repertoires in COVID-19. Profiling relied on immunoSEQ multiplex PCR, and the TCRdb table lists in-frame clones only, not all of them. The table includes around 160,000 clones, more than 75% detected once. Sequencing was carried out using peripheral blood. These receptors originate from a man in his 60s with active or convalescent COVID-19.

This chain uses TRBV11-3 with TRBJ2-7; 9 nucleotides line up with TRBD2. Trimming cost V 5 bases and J 6 bases; bases outside gene matches: 5. The CDR3 is 13 amino acids. Germline CDR1 and CDR2: SGHNT and YENEEA. The CDR3 nucleotides are TGTGCCAGCAGCAGACTAGCGGAAAGCGAGCAGTACTTC. Amino acids: CASSRLAESEQYF.

The chain recombines TRBV9 with TRBJ2-3; 7 nucleotides match TRBD2. The CDR3 sequence is 16 residues long. J gave up 0 bases and V 0 bases, and 4 bases lay outside the gene matches. CDR1 is SGDLS and CDR2 is YYNGEE in the germline V gene. DNA of the CDR3: TGTGCCAGCAGCGTAGGGGTGGGAGGGAGCACAGATACGCAGTATTTT. Translating gives CASSVGVGGSTDTQYF.

The gene calls are TRBV6-1 and TRBJ2-5; 9 nucleotides match TRBD1. V was pared by 3 bases and J by 9 bases, with 8 bases of the junction left unmatched. CDR3 size: 14 residues. From germline, CDR1 is MNHNS and CDR2 SASEGT. This chain's CDR3 is CASSDRTGEWAQYF. CDR3 DNA: TGTGCCAGCAGTGACCGGACAGGGGAGTGGGCCCAGTACTTC.

The rearrangement links TRBV27 to TRBJ2-1; TRBD2 matches 10 bases. CDR3 length: 12 residues. V shed 4 bases and J 15 bases; nucleotides not matched to a gene: 6. The germline gives CDR1 MNHEY, CDR2 SMNVEV (reference sequence). DNA for the CDR3: TGTGCCAGCAGTTCAGGACTAGCGGCCTGGTTCTTC. This codes for CASSSGLAAWFF.

The chain links TRBV18 to TRBJ2-2; a weak D match, TRBD2 (5 bases). The CDR3 has 15 residues. V was shortened by 4 bases and J by 9 bases, with 18 bases between the two germline ends. Germline CDR1 reads KGHSH; CDR2 reads LQKENI. In nucleotides, the CDR3 is TGTGCCAGCTCACATCCTGCGGGTGCCGATCGGGAGCTGTTTTTT. It yields the protein CASSHPAGADRELFF.

The chain couples TRBV5-1 to TRBJ2-6; D ambiguous. Between the trimmed V and J ends, which lost 4 bases and 0 bases, there was a span of 14 bases. The CDR3 length is 17 residues. Germline-derived CDR1 and CDR2 are SGHRS and YFSETQ. The CDR3 loop reads CASSPKPIGSGANVLTF. The CDR3 bases are TGCGCCAGCAGCCCCAAACCGATCGGCTCTGGGGCCAACGTCCTGACTTTC.